One and the same sample provided the 20 T cell receptor beta chains below, sequenced in a study of CD8 T cells in ankylosing spondylitis. TCRdb ran MiXCR on the 5' RACE reads and lists one entry per CDR3 protein. In the table there are roughly 440,000 distinct CDR3 sequences, approximately 17% of which are singletons. Study-wide points: The study identified a TCR beta motif of several highly homologous variants that appeared characteristic of ankylosing spondylitis blood.

The antigens of these receptors remain unknown. The sequenced material came from blood, either unsorted or a sorted T cell fraction (not recorded which). The receptors come from a male donor with ankylosing spondylitis.

The chain recombines TRBV5-1 with TRBJ1-1; 8 bases align to TRBD1. The CDR3 contains 14 residues. Trimming cost V 7 bases and J 1 base; bases outside gene matches: 6. Per germline, CDR1 SGHRS and CDR2 YFSETQ. The CDR3: CASGITGGNTEAFF. In nucleotides, the CDR3 is TGCGCCAGCGGAATAACAGGGGGGAACACTGAAGCTTTCTTT.

V usage is TRBV11-2 and J usage is TRBJ2-7; possibly TRBD1 for D (8 bases). CDR3 length: 15 residues. The germline gives CDR1 SGHAT, CDR2 FQNNGV. V lost 9 bases, J lost 4 bases, and 22 bases lay in between. The CDR3 region is CASRPSGTGQYEQYF. The CDR3 coding sequence is TGTGCCAGTAGACCCAGCGGGACAGGACAATACGAGCAGTACTTC.

V usage is TRBV20-1 and J usage is TRBJ2-7; a possible D gene is TRBD1 (5 bases). Deletions cut 0 bases from V and 3 bases from J, with 12 bases between. This CDR3 is built from 14 residues. In germline, CDR1 is DFQATT, CDR2 SNEGSKA (reference sequence). CDR3 in amino acids: CSARDPDTYYEQYF. CDR3 DNA sequence: TGCAGTGCTAGAGATCCGGACACCTACTACGAGCAGTACTTC.

The V call is TRBV6-1, the J call TRBJ2-2, with 8 bases aligning to TRBD2. The ends lost 9 bases at V and 0 bases at J; junction bases unmatched: 9. Germline V lookup: CDR1 MNHNS, CDR2 SASEGT. The CDR3 runs 16 residues. The CDR3 DNA reads TGTGCCAGTGACGACCGGGGGGGGCCGAACACCGGGGAGCTGTTTTTT. It codes for CASDDRGGPNTGELFF.

This clonotype has just a few counts. The V gene is TRBV5-1, the J gene TRBJ2-7; perhaps TRBD1 as D (6 bases). With 0 bases removed from V and 0 bases from J, the gap between germline ends came to 10 bases. The CDR3 runs 15 residues. The V gene's germline CDR1 is SGHRS and CDR2 YFSETQ. The CDR3 DNA follows: TGCGCCAGCAGCTTGGCCAGGGGTTACTCCTACGAGCAGTACTTC. Encoded protein: CASSLARGYSYEQYF. The full variable domain, with the rest looked up from reference TRBV5-1 and TRBJ2-7, is KAGVTQTPRYLIKTRGQQVTLSCSPISGHRSVSWYQQTPGQGLQFLFEYFSETQRNKGNFPGRFSGRQFSNSRSEMNVSTLELGDSALYLCASSLARGYSYEQYFGPGTRLTVT.

Only a few counts were recorded for this clonotype. This rearrangement joins TRBV5-1 to TRBJ1-2; a possible D gene is TRBD1 (5 bases). The CDR3 has 14 residues. Germline loops: CDR1 SGHRS, CDR2 YFSETQ. Trimming removed 4 bases at V and 8 bases at J, with 18 bases between. This CDR3 reads CASSPAEVGVGYTF. The CDR3 bases are TGCGCCAGCAGCCCGGCCGAGGTAGGGGTCGGCTACACCTTC.

This clonotype has a count of ten or more. The chain couples TRBV4-2 to TRBJ2-2; D remains ambiguous. V was shortened by 1 base and J by 6 bases, with 3 bases between the two germline ends. The CDR3 contains 12 residues. CDR1 and CDR2 from the germline V gene are LGHNA and YNFKEQ. Here the CDR3 DNA reads TGTGCCAGCAGCCAAGCCCCCGGGGAGCTGTTTTTT. It codes for CASSQAPGELFF.

The chain recombines TRBV29-1 with TRBJ1-2; perhaps TRBD1 as D (5 bases). V was clipped by 5 bases and J by 3 bases, with 7 bases between them. The CDR3 is made up of 11 amino acids. The germline CDR1 and CDR2 sequences are SQVTM and ANQGSEA. In DNA form, the CDR3 reads TGCAGCGTTTCAGGGTACTATGGCTACACCTTC. Its translation: CSVSGYYGYTF.

This clonotype was seen a few times. This chain uses TRBV19 with TRBJ2-1; a weak D match, TRBD2 (6 bases). The V end lost 2 bases, the J end lost 9 bases, and 20 bases lay between the germline ends. Germline V lookup: CDR1 LNHDA, CDR2 SQIVND (reference sequence). The CDR3 is 16 residues long. Here the CDR3 reads CASSIKAGSKGVEQFF. The CDR3, as DNA: TGTGCCAGTAGTATAAAGGCGGGAAGTAAGGGAGTTGAGCAGTTCTTC.

This clonotype appeared many times. The J gene is TRBJ2-7, the V gene TRBV29-1; 10 bases are a match to TRBD2. Trimming at V came to 1 base and at J to 2 bases, leaving 5 bases not matched to a gene. From germline, CDR1 is SQVTM and CDR2 ANQGSEA. The CDR3 contains 15 residues. The CDR3 DNA reads as TGCAGCGTTGAAGCGGCTAGCGGGAGTACCTACGAGCAGTACTTC. Protein product: CSVEAASGSTYEQYF.

The chain recombines TRBV19 with TRBJ2-7, with D perhaps TRBD2 (6 bases). The CDR3 covers 11 residues. Between the trimmed V and J ends, which lost 1 base and 9 bases, there was a span of 7 bases. CDR1 LNHDA and CDR2 SQIVND come from the germline V gene (reference sequence). The CDR3 spells CASSIGEVQYF. The CDR3 DNA reads TGTGCCAGTAGTATAGGGGAGGTGCAGTACTTC.

The rearrangement joins TRBV5-6 to TRBJ2-7; D remains ambiguous. CDR3 length: 15 residues. The ends were cut back, 4 bases at V and 2 bases at J, with 16 bases in the middle. Germline V gene data show CDR1 as SGHDT and CDR2 as YYEEEE. CDR3 nucleotides: TGTGCCAGCAGCCTCGGACCCTCCCTGGCCTACGAGCAGTACTTC. Translated, it gives CASSLGPSLAYEQYF.

This clonotype was seen once. The rearrangement uses TRBV11-3 and TRBJ2-1; D possibly corresponds to TRBD2 (6 bases). V was trimmed by 5 bases and J by 10 bases, leaving 12 bases between them. Germline V gene data show CDR1 as SGHNT and CDR2 as YENEEA. There are 12 residues in the CDR3. The CDR3 nucleotides read TGTGCCAGCAGCGGAGCGGGTGGAGAGCAGTTCTTC. As protein: CASSGAGGEQFF. Combining the CDR3 with reference TRBV11-3 and TRBJ2-1 gives the whole variable domain EAGVVQSPRYKIIEKKQPVAFWCNPISGHNTLYWYLQNLGQGPELLIRYENEEAVDDSQLPKDRFSAERLKGVDSTLKIQPAELGDSAVYLCASSGAGGEQFFGPGTRLTVL.

The chain carries TRBV2 and TRBJ1-2; D remains ambiguous. Germline V CDR1 and CDR2: SNHLY, FYNNEI. The CDR3 covers 15 residues. The germline V and J ends were trimmed by 4 bases and 5 bases, with 17 bases remaining between them. The CDR3 DNA reads TGTGCCAGCAGTGTAGAATCTGGACGGATATATGGCTACACCTTC. It encodes CASSVESGRIYGYTF.

This clonotype was picked up a small number of times. CDR3 coding DNA: TGTGCCAGCAGCGTAGGAAACCCTAGCACAGATACGCAGTATTTT. It is translated as CASSVGNPSTDTQYF. The chain is built from TRBV9 and TRBJ2-3; no definite D call. Per the germline V gene, CDR1 is SGDLS and CDR2 is YYNGEE. This CDR3 is 15 amino acids long. The ends were cut back, 0 bases at V and 0 bases at J, with 8 bases in the middle.

This clonotype came up a few times. The chain joins TRBV6-1 to TRBJ1-4, with a weak D call TRBD1 (6 bases). The CDR3 loop spans 17 amino acids. With 7 bases removed from V and 0 bases from J, the gap between germline ends came to 18 bases. The germline V gene has CDR1 MNHNS and CDR2 SASEGT. The CDR3 protein is CASTLRGKGATNEKLFF. CDR3 nucleotide sequence: TGTGCCAGCACCCTAAGGGGCAAGGGGGCAACTAATGAAAAACTGTTTTTT.

This clonotype was picked up a small number of times. This chain joins TRBV5-1 and TRBJ1-1; D possibly corresponds to TRBD1 (5 bases). The CDR3 sequence is 13 residues long. Per the germline V gene, CDR1 is SGHRS and CDR2 is YFSETQ. V gave up 5 bases and J gave up 5 bases, with 13 bases separating them. Here the CDR3 reads CASRSGTGTEAFF. The CDR3 DNA follows: TGCGCCAGCAGATCCGGGACGGGAACTGAAGCTTTCTTT.

This clonotype was counted many times. The chain is built from TRBV5-1 and TRBJ2-1, with 9 bases fitting TRBD2. Germline lookup yields CDR1 SGHRS and CDR2 YFSETQ. The trim removed 1 base at V and 0 bases at J, leaving 2 bases unmatched. The CDR3 spans 16 residues. This CDR3 reads CASSLTTSGSYNEQFF. CDR3 in DNA: TGCGCCAGCAGCTTGACGACTAGCGGCTCCTACAATGAGCAGTTCTTC.

A few counts support this clonotype. V and J are TRBV27 and TRBJ2-7, with 9 bases that match TRBD1. Germline V lookup: CDR1 MNHEY, CDR2 SMNVEV (reference sequence). This CDR3 is built from 15 residues. After removal of 6 bases from V and 5 bases from J, the junction contained 11 bases not matched to a gene. CDR3 DNA: TGTGCCAGCAGAAATCCCGGGACAGGGAACCACGAGCAGTACTTC. It encodes CASRNPGTGNHEQYF.

The rearrangement joins TRBV5-6 to TRBJ1-1; 7 bases are a match to TRBD1. Germline CDR1 SGHDT, CDR2 YYEEEE. V shed 3 bases, J shed 4 bases, and the junction held 12 bases outside the gene matches. The length of the CDR3 is 16 residues. The CDR3 DNA reads as TGTGCCAGCAGCTCCTCAGGGGAAAGGGGGCGCACTGAAGCTTTCTTT. Residues: CASSSSGERGRTEAFF.